The sequence of this T cell receptor beta chain was determined in a study of blood T cells in healthy people across ages. About the study: Template switching retrieved approximately one barcoded beta molecule for each two T cells.

In its sample, this clonotype was seen a few times. Its target is not known. Then a second PCR, running about 6 to 12 cycles, was carried out with a sample-barcoded 5' primer and a J-beta primer mix. A 12-random-nucleotide template-switch adaptor tagged each cDNA molecule. TCRdb passed the 5' RACE reads through MiXCR, listing each CDR3 protein once. Of under 1 million distinct CDR3 sequences in the sample, approximately 48% are singletons; the top ten hold roughly a fifth. Study conclusions and caveats: Significant beta diversity loss was already apparent by age about 39, declining roughly linearly.

V lost 3 bases, J lost 0 bases, and 9 bases stayed unmatched. CDR1 is SGHTA, CDR2 FQGNSA, per germline. This CDR3 spans 19 amino acids. The genes are TRBV7-2 and TRBJ2-1, with 12 nucleotides matching TRBD2. The clonotype comes from a man aged 60 to 75 in good health. Sequencing was performed on blood. CDR3 nucleotides: TGTGCCAGCAGCTTGGTTGAACTAGCGGGGGGCAGCTCCTACAATGAGCAGTTCTTC. Translating gives CASSLVELAGGSSYNEQFF.